The present T cell receptor beta chain was sequenced within a study of OX40 agonist ivuxolimab in advanced cancers. Some background on the complete study: Ivuxolimab was a fully human IgG2 agonistic monoclonal antibody targeting the costimulatory receptor OX40 (CD134). Intravenous ivuxolimab was administered to patients every 2 weeks at six dose levels: 0.01, 0.1, 0.3, 1.5, 3 and 10 mg/kg. Among the roughly 52 dose-escalation patients, around 20 had hepatocellular carcinoma, 15 melanoma, 9 renal cell carcinoma and 9 head and neck cancer. In the dose-escalation cohort, 82.7% of patients were male, and the mean age was approximately 64 years, with a range of about 20 to 90. Prior anti-PD-1, anti-PD-L1 or anti-CTLA-4 therapy was permitted, and checkpoint inhibitors had been received by under 50% of dose-escalation patients. Partial responses occurred in three dose-escalation patients: two with cutaneous melanoma and one with hepatocellular carcinoma. Peripheral TCRbeta sequencing aimed to test whether ivuxolimab altered TCR sequence diversity and caused clonal T-cell expansion. The paper covers the monotherapy dose-escalation part of the phase I ivuxolimab trial, which included N of about 50 patients. Results and caveats for the whole study, not just this receptor: Which antigens the clonally expanded peripheral T cells were specific for was not determined. At doses from 0.1 to 3.0 mg/kg, clonal expansion was seen in both CD4+ and CD8+ blood T cells between baseline and week 6. In the 0.1-3.0 mg/kg groups, partial responders were among the patients with the lowest normalized peripheral clonal expansion, particularly in CD8+ T cells. Low levels of normalized T-cell clonal expansion were also seen in some patients who did not respond. After ivuxolimab, more expanded clones were found on average in CD8+ T cells than in CD4+ T cells.

The trial excluded patients who had a history of autoimmune disease or who were on systemic immunosuppression. Peripheral blood for TCR sequencing was collected from all dose cohorts at baseline, on cycle 4 day 1, and on cycle 7 day 1. Samples came from an open-label, multicenter, first-in-human phase I dose-escalation trial of ivuxolimab. Adults with locally advanced or metastatic head and neck squamous cell, hepatocellular, melanoma or renal cell carcinoma were enrolled in the trial. Before TCR sequencing, CD4+ T cells and CD8+ T cells from peripheral blood were sorted into separate populations. V is cut back by 3 bases and J by 1 base, with 5 bases in the junction unmatched. The germline V gene (reference sequence) specifies LNHNV as CDR1 and YYDKDF as CDR2. Including the terminal cysteine and phenylalanine, the CDR3 comprises 15 residues. Only CDR3 DNA remains: 45 bases, in frame from the first base.

To sequence the TCRbeta CDR3 region, genomic DNA was isolated from the sorted cells. The immunoSEQ Assay was used to sequence the TCRbeta CDR3 regions. Here the immuneACCESS table is served through TCRdb, limited to in-frame sequences with V and J called. Missing clones are a known gap in these copies; in checked studies unresolved V genes cover under half, and the rest lacks a known reason. The sample table contains 98,000 or so clones; only one count was recorded for roughly 87% of them. Of the sample, about 0.3% is held by the ten largest clones. A note on this clone: Its recognized antigen is unknown. Base quality data are lacking; no much larger clone is found one base away.

This sequence originates from an adult with an advanced solid tumor such as melanoma, head and neck, liver or kidney cancer. The V and J genes are TRBV15 and TRBJ2-7; the junction holds 8 bases that match TRBD1. The material sequenced was CD4+ or CD8+ T cells sorted from blood, taken in a trial of the OX40 agonist ivuxolimab. The encoded CDR3 is CATSRDRVYSYEQYF. The sequenced DNA is TGTGCCACCAGCAGGGACAGGGTTTATTCCTACGAGCAGTACTTC.